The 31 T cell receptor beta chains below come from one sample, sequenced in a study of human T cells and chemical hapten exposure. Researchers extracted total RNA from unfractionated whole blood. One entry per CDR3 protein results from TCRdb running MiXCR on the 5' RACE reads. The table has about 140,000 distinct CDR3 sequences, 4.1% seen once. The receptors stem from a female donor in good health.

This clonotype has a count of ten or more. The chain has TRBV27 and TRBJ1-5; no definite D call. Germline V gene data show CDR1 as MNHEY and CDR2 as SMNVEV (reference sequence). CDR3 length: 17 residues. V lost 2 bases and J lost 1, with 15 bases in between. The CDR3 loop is CASSLVWLEGSNQPQHF. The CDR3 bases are TGTGCCAGCAGTTTAGTTTGGTTGGAGGGCAGCAATCAGCCCCAGCATTTT.

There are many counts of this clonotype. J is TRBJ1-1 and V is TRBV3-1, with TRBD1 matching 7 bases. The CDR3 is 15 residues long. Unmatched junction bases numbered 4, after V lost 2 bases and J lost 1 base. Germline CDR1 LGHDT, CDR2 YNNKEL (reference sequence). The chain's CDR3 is CASSQWDSPNTEAFF. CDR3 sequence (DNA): TGTGCCAGCAGCCAATGGGACAGCCCGAACACTGAAGCTTTCTTT. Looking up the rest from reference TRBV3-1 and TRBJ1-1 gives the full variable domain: DTAVSQTPKYLVTQMGNDKSIKCEQNLGHDTMYWYKQDSKKFLKIMFSYNNKELIINETVPNRFSPKSPDKAHLNLHINSLELGDSAVYFCASSQWDSPNTEAFFGQGTRLTVV.

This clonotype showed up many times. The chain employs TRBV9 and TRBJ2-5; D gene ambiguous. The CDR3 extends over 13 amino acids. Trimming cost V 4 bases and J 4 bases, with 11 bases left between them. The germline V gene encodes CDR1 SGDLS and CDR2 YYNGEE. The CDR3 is CASSPRRTETQYF. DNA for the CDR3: TGTGCCAGCAGCCCCCGTAGGACAGAGACCCAGTACTTC.

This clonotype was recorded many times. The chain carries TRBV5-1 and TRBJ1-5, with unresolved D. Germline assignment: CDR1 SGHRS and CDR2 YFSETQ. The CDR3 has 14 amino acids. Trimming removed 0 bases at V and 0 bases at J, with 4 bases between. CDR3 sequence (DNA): TGCGCCAGCAGCTTGGGAAGTAGCAATCAGCCCCAGCATTTT. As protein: CASSLGSSNQPQHF.

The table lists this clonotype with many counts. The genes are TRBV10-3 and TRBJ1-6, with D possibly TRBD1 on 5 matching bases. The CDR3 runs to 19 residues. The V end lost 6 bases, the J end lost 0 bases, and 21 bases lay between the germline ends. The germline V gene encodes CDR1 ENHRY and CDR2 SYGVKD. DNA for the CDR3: TGTGCCATCAGCGCGAACACCGGGACGTCAAGCTCCTATAATTCACCCCTCCACTTT. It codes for CAISANTGTSSSYNSPLHF.

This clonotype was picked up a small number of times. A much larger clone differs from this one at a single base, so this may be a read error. In nucleotides, the CDR3 is TGTGCCAGCAGCTTAGCACAGTCCTACGAGCAGTACTTC. It is translated as CASSLAQSYEQYF. The chain uses TRBV7-6 and TRBJ2-7; D not certain. CDR3 size: 13 residues. Trimming pared 0 bases from V and 1 base from J, leaving 4 bases between. Germline CDR1 SGHVS, CDR2 FNYEAQ. Variable domain in full (rest from reference TRBV7-6 and TRBJ2-7): GAGVSQSPRYKVTKRGQDVALRCDPISGHVSLYWYRQALGQGPEFLTYFNYEAQQDKSGLPNDRFSAERPEGSISTLTIQRTEQRDSAMYRCASSLAQSYEQYFGPGTRLTVT.

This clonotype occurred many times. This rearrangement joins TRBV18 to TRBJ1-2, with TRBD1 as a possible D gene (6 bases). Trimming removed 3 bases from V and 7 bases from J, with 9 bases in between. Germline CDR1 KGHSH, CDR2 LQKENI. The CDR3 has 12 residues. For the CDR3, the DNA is TGTGCCAGCTCACCGGGGGCCGGTGGCTACACCTTC. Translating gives CASSPGAGGYTF.

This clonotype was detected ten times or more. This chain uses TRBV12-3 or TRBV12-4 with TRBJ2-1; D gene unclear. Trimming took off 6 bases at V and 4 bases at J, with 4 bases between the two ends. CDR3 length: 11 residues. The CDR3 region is CASREYNEQFF. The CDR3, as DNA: TGTGCCAGCAGGGAGTACAATGAGCAGTTCTTC.

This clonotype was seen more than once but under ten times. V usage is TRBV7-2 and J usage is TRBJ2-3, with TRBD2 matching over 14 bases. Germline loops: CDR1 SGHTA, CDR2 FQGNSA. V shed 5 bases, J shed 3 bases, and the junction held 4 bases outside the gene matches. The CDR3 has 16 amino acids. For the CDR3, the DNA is TGTGCCAGCAGCATGCGGACTAGCGGGGGGACAGATACGCAGTATTTT. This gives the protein CASSMRTSGGTDTQYF.

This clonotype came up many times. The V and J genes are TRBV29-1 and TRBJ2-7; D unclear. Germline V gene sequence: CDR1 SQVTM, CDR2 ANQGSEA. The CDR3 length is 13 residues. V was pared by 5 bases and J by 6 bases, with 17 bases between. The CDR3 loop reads CSVRNSRRTEQYF. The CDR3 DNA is TGCAGCGTTAGGAACAGCCGACGAACCGAGCAGTACTTC.

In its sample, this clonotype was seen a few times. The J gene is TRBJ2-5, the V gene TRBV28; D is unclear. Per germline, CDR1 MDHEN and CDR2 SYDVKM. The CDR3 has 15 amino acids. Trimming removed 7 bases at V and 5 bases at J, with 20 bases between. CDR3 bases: TGTGCCAGCACCACTCCCGGACCTCTCCGGGAGACCCAGTACTTC. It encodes CASTTPGPLRETQYF.

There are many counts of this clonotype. DNA of the CDR3: TGTGCCATCAGTGAAGAGGGCGGGCAGCCCCAGCATTTT. Encoded protein: CAISEEGGQPQHF. The J gene is TRBJ1-5, the V gene TRBV10-3, with D unresolved. The germline V gene has CDR1 ENHRY and CDR2 SYGVKD. The V and J ends lost 3 bases and 7 bases respectively, with 10 bases between them. The CDR3 contains 13 residues.

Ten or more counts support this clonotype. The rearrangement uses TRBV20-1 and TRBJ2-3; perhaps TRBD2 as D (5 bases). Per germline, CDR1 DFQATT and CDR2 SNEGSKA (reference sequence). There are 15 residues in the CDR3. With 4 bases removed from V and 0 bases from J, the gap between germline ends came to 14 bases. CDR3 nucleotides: TGCAGTGCTACCCGGGGAGCAGACAGCACAGATACGCAGTATTTT. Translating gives CSATRGADSTDTQYF.

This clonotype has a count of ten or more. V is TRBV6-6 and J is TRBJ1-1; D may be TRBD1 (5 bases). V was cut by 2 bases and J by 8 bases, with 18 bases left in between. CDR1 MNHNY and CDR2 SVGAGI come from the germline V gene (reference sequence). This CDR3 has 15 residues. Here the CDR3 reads CASSYARETKAEAFF. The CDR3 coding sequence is TGTGCCAGCAGTTACGCCAGGGAGACAAAGGCGGAAGCTTTCTTT.

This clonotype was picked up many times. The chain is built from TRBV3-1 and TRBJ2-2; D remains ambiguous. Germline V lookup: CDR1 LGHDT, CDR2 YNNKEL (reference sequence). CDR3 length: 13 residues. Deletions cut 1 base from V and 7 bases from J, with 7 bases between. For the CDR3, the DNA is TGTGCCAGCAGCCAAGGCCAAATCGGGGAGCTGTTTTTT. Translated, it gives CASSQGQIGELFF. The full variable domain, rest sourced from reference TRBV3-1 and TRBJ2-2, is DTAVSQTPKYLVTQMGNDKSIKCEQNLGHDTMYWYKQDSKKFLKIMFSYNNKELIINETVPNRFSPKSPDKAHLNLHINSLELGDSAVYFCASSQGQIGELFFGEGSRLTVL.

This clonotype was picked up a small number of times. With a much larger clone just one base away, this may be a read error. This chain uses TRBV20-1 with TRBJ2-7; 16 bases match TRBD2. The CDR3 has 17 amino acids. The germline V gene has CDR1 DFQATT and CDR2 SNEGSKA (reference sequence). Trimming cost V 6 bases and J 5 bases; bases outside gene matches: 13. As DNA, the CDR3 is TGCAGTGCCGCGGGGACTAGCGGGGGGGCGGATTGTGACGAGCAGTACTTC. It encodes CSAAGTSGGADCDEQYF.

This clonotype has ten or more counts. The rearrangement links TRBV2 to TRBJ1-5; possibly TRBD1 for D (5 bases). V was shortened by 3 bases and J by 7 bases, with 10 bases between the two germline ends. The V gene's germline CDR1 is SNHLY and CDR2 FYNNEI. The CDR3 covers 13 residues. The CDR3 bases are TGTGCCAGCAGTGAGCAGGGTGGACAGCCCCAGCATTTT. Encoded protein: CASSEQGGQPQHF.

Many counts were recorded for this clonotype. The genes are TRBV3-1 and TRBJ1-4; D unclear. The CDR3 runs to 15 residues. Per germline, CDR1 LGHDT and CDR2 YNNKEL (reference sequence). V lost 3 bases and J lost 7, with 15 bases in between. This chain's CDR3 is CASSHPPGVGEKLFF. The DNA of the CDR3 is TGTGCCAGCAGCCATCCCCCCGGCGTCGGTGAAAAACTGTTTTTT.

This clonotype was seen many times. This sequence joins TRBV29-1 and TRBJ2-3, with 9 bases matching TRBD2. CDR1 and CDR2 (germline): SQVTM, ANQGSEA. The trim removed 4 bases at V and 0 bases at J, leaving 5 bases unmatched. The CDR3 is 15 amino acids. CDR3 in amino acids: CSVVPSGASTDTQYF. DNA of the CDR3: TGCAGCGTTGTACCTAGCGGGGCTAGCACAGATACGCAGTATTTT.

The CDR3 is CASSLQTGVYNEQFF. The DNA of the CDR3 is TGTGCCAGCAGCTTACAGACAGGGGTCTACAATGAGCAGTTCTTC. J is TRBJ2-1 and V is TRBV7-2, with TRBD1 matching 8 bases. V dropped 2 bases and J dropped 3; count of bases not matched to a gene: 3. Germline assignment: CDR1 SGHTA and CDR2 FQGNSA. The CDR3 consists of 15 residues.

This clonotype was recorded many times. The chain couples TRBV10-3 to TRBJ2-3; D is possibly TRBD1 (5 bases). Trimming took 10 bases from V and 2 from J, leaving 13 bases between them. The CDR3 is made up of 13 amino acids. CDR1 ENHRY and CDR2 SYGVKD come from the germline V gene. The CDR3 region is CATCAGNTDTQYF. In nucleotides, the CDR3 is TGTGCCACCTGTGCAGGGAACACAGATACGCAGTATTTT.

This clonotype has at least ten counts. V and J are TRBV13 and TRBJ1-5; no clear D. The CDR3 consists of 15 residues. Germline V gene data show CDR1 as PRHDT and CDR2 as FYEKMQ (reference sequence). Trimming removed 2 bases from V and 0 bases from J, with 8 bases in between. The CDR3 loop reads CASSLHGFSNQPQHF. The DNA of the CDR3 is TGTGCCAGCAGCTTACACGGGTTTAGCAATCAGCCCCAGCATTTT.

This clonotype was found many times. In DNA form, the CDR3 reads TGTGCCAGCAGTTTTCGATTCGAGACCCAGTACTTC. This encodes CASSFRFETQYF. The chain carries TRBV28 and TRBJ2-5, with unresolved D. Germline V gene sequence: CDR1 MDHEN, CDR2 SYDVKM. The CDR3 consists of 12 residues. Trimming removed 3 bases at V and 5 bases at J, with 7 bases between.

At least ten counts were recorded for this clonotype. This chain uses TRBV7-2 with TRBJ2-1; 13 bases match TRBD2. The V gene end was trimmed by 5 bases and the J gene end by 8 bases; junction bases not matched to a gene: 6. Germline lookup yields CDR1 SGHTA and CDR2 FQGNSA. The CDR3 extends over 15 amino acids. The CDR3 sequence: CASSPTSGGTYEQFF. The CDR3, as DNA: TGTGCCAGCAGCCCGACTAGCGGGGGGACGTATGAGCAGTTCTTC.

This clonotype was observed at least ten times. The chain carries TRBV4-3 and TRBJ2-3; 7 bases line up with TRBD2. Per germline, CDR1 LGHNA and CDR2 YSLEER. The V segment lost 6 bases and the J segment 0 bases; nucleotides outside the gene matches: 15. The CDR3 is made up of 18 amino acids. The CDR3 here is CASSLSGLAVTSTDTQYF. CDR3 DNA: TGCGCCAGCAGTCTAAGCGGGCTAGCGGTTACTAGCACAGATACGCAGTATTTT.

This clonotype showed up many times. The CDR3 spells CASTESSYEQYF. The CDR3 DNA reads TGTGCCAGCACCGAAAGCTCCTACGAGCAGTACTTC. This chain links TRBV7-8 with TRBJ2-7; no clear D gene. The CDR3 is 12 residues long. Germline V gene data show CDR1 as SGHVS and CDR2 as FQNEAQ. Trimming removed 7 bases at V and 0 bases at J, with 7 bases between.

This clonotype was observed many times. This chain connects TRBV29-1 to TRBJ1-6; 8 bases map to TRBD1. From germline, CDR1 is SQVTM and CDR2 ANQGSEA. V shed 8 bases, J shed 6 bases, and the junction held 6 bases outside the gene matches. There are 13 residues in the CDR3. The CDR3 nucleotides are TGCAGCACTCGACAGGGGATTAATTCACCCCTCCACTTT. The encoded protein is CSTRQGINSPLHF.

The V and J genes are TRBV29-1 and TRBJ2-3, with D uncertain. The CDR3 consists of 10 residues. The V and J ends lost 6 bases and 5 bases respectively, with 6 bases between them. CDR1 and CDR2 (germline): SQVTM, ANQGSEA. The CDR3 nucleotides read TGCAGCGTAGTAAAAGATACGCAGTATTTT. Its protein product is CSVVKDTQYF.

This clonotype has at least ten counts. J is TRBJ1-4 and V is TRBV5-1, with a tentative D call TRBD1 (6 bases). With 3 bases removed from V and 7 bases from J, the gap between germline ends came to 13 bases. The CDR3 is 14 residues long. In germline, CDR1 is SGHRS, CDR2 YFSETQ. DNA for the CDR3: TGCGCCAGCAGCTCCAGGGGAGGCGGTGAAAAACTGTTTTTT. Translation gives CASSSRGGGEKLFF.

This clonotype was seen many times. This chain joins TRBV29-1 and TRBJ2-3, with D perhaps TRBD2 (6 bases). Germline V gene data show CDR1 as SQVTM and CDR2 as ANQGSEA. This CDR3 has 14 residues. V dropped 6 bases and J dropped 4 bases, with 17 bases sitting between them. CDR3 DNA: TGCAGCGTGGATGGGGACTTAGTTTCAGATACGCAGTATTTT. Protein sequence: CSVDGDLVSDTQYF.

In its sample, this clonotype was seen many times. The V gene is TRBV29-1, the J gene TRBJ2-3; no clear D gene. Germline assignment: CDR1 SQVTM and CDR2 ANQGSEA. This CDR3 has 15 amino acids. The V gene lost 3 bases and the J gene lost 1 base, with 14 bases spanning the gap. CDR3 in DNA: TGCAGCGTTGACTCTTACCGTGGGCGCACAGATACGCAGTATTTT. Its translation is CSVDSYRGRTDTQYF.